These 32 T cell receptor beta chains were all obtained from the same sample, sequenced in a study of graft-versus-host responses after intestinal transplantation. Repertoires were generated with immunoSEQ multiplex PCR, while TCRdb's copy carries only in-frame clones and drops some. The data contain about 100,000 clones, roughly 87% of them singletons. These receptors have no known antigen. The specimen was unstimulated CD4+ T cells sorted from spleen or lymph node cells, collected before transplant. These TCRs come from a human donor who was the organ donor for an intestinal transplant.

There are a few counts of this clone. V is TRBV11-1 and J is TRBJ2-5, with 11 bases that match TRBD2. Germline CDR1 is SGHAT and CDR2 is FQDESV (reference sequence). With 5 bases clipped from V and 2 bases from J, the junction kept 7 bases outside the gene matches. This CDR3 has 16 residues. In DNA, the CDR3 is TGTGCCAGCAGCCGCGGAATAGCGGGGGGGCAAGAGACCCAGTACTTC. Protein: CASSRGIAGGQETQYF. Supplemented by reference TRBV11-1 and TRBJ2-5, the full variable domain reads EAEVAQSPRYKITEKSQAVAFWCDPISGHATLYWYRQILGQGPELLVQFQDESVVDDSQLPKDRFSAERLKGVDSTLKIQPAELGDSAMYLCASSRGIAGGQETQYFGPGTRLLVL.

This chain connects TRBV4-1 to TRBJ1-2; D remains unclear. CDR1 MGHRA and CDR2 YSYEKL come from the germline V gene. The V and J ends lost 0 bases and 1 base respectively, with 12 bases between them. CDR3 size: 16 residues. The CDR3 DNA reads as TGCGCCAGCAGCCAAGAACGCAGACTTCTTAACTATGGCTACACCTTC. Its protein product is CASSQERRLLNYGYTF.

This clone was seen just once. The chain recombines TRBV6-6 with TRBJ1-1; 11 bases map to TRBD1. The V gene end was trimmed by 6 bases and the J gene end by 6 bases; junction bases not matched to a gene: 6. This CDR3 region has 14 residues. Germline CDR1 and CDR2: MNHNY and SVGAGI (reference sequence). The CDR3 DNA follows: TGTGCCAGCAGCTCCGGACAGGGGGCCTCTGAAGCTTTCTTT. Amino acid sequence: CASSSGQGASEAFF.

The rearrangement uses TRBV6-1 and TRBJ1-2, with D perhaps TRBD1 (5 bases). V was pared by 6 bases and J by 4 bases, with 18 bases between. This CDR3 is built from 15 residues. Germline V gene lookup returns CDR1 MNHNS and CDR2 SASEGT. CDR3 sequence reads: CASSVGGAPGYGYTF. The CDR3 coding sequence is TGTGCCAGCAGCGTGGGAGGGGCCCCGGGCTATGGCTACACCTTC.

The chain is built from TRBV5-1 and TRBJ2-3, with D tentatively TRBD2 (5 bases). The CDR3 has 15 residues. The germline V gene has CDR1 SGHRS and CDR2 YFSETQ. The ends were cut back, 3 bases at V and 2 bases at J, with 13 bases in the middle. CDR3 DNA: TGCGCCAGCAGCTCCAGCCGGGGAAACACAGATACGCAGTATTTT. Its translation: CASSSSRGNTDTQYF.

The J gene is TRBJ2-2, the V gene TRBV2; 9 bases are shared with TRBD1. The CDR3 runs to 16 residues. Germline V gives CDR1 SNHLY, CDR2 FYNNEI. Losses at the gene ends were 6 bases for V and 4 bases for J; bases not matched to a gene: 9. The CDR3 region is CASSLLRTGVTGELFF. The CDR3 DNA reads TGTGCCAGCAGCCTTCTCCGGACAGGGGTCACCGGGGAGCTGTTTTTT.

This chain joins TRBV15 and TRBJ2-7; 7 bases match TRBD1. CDR1 is LNHNV, CDR2 YYDKDF, per germline (reference sequence). The trim removed 3 bases at V and 3 bases at J, leaving 2 bases unmatched. This CDR3 region has 13 residues. The CDR3 region is CATSRRGLYEQYF. DNA for the CDR3: TGTGCCACCAGCAGGAGGGGGCTCTACGAGCAGTACTTC.

This sequence joins TRBV29-1 and TRBJ2-1; 10 positions match TRBD2. V shed 4 bases and J 8 bases; nucleotides not matched to a gene: 11. CDR1 and CDR2 from the germline V gene are SQVTM and ANQGSEA. This CDR3 contains 15 residues. DNA for the CDR3: TGCAGCGTTGGAAGGGTGGAGCGGGGGGGCGATGAGCAGTTCTTC. Its protein product is CSVGRVERGGDEQFF.

The chain has TRBV30 and TRBJ2-7, with D possibly TRBD2 on 5 matching bases. The CDR3 is 12 amino acids. The V and J ends lost 5 bases and 2 bases respectively, with 10 bases between them. Germline V lookup: CDR1 GTSNPN, CDR2 SVGIG (reference sequence). The CDR3 is CAWHTGTYEQYF. The CDR3 nucleotides read TGTGCCTGGCACACGGGAACCTACGAGCAGTACTTC.

The CDR3 DNA sequence: TGTGCCAGCAGTGTGGGCGTTTGGGAGACCCAGTACTTC. Translated, it gives CASSVGVWETQYF. This chain connects TRBV6-4 to TRBJ2-5, with D hard to call. This CDR3 is built from 13 residues. Between the trimmed V and J ends, which lost 4 bases and 5 bases, there was a span of 11 bases. Germline CDR1 and CDR2: MRHNA and SNTAGT.

This clone was seen once. This chain joins TRBV10-3 and TRBJ1-1; 8 bases match TRBD1. The V gene's germline CDR1 is ENHRY and CDR2 SYGVKD. The CDR3 covers 12 residues. V lost 6 bases and J lost 7; bases outside the gene matches: 4. The CDR3 DNA sequence: TGTGCCATCAGCAAAGGACAGGGTGAAGCTTTCTTT. It encodes CAISKGQGEAFF.

The table lists this clone with a few counts. The chain has TRBV28 and TRBJ1-4; no definite D call. This CDR3 contains 16 residues. Germline CDR1 is MDHEN and CDR2 is SYDVKM. V was shortened by 3 bases and J by 9 bases, with 20 bases between the two germline ends. CDR3 residues: CASSFLSRAGGQKLFF. The CDR3 DNA sequence: TGTGCCAGCAGTTTCCTCTCGAGGGCTGGAGGTCAAAAACTGTTTTTT.

This chain joins TRBV5-1 and TRBJ2-2; D perhaps matches TRBD1 (6 bases). CDR1 and CDR2 from the germline V gene are SGHRS and YFSETQ. Trimming shortened V by 2 bases and J by 2 bases, and 16 bases separated the two germline ends. This CDR3 region has 17 residues. The CDR3 sequence: CASSLLAGTSNTGELFF. The CDR3, as DNA: TGCGCCAGCAGCTTACTCGCCGGGACATCCAACACCGGGGAGCTGTTTTTT.

This sequence joins TRBV4-2 and TRBJ1-1; D is ambiguous. The germline V gene has CDR1 LGHNA and CDR2 YNFKEQ. This CDR3 contains 18 residues. Between the trimmed V and J ends, which lost 0 bases and 1 base, there was a span of 18 bases. The CDR3 loop is CASSQDKGRSVGNTEAFF. Written as DNA, the CDR3 is TGTGCCAGCAGCCAAGATAAAGGGAGGAGCGTCGGGAACACTGAAGCTTTCTTT.

The chain's CDR3 is CASSVGGTRSYEQYF. The DNA for the CDR3 is TGTGCCAGCAGCGTAGGGGGGACACGCTCCTACGAGCAGTACTTC. The chain is built from TRBV9 and TRBJ2-7, with D possibly matching TRBD1 (6 bases). CDR1 is SGDLS, CDR2 YYNGEE, per germline. Trimming took off 0 bases at V and 0 bases at J, with 10 bases between the two ends. CDR3 length: 15 amino acids.

V is TRBV7-9 and J is TRBJ2-2; possibly TRBD1 or TRBD2 for D (5 bases each). Germline CDR1 is SEHNR and CDR2 is FQNEAQ (reference sequence). V was shortened by 5 bases and J by 5 bases, with 21 bases between the two germline ends. The CDR3 sequence is 17 residues long. CDR3 nucleotide sequence: TGTGCCAGCAGCGCCACAGGACCTACCCGGGGTACCGGGGAGCTGTTTTTT. This sequence encodes CASSATGPTRGTGELFF. The full variable domain, its missing parts supplied by reference TRBV7-9 and TRBJ2-2, is DTGVSQNPRHKITKRGQNVTFRCDPISEHNRLYWYRQTLGQGPEFLTYFQNEAQLEKSRLLSDRFSAERPKGSFSTLEIQRTEQGDSAMYLCASSATGPTRGTGELFFGEGSRLTVL.

The chain couples TRBV5-1 to TRBJ2-3; tentative D call: TRBD2 (5 bases). Germline V gene lookup returns CDR1 SGHRS and CDR2 YFSETQ. V lost 3 bases and J 4 bases, leaving 18 bases between the germline ends. The CDR3 runs to 16 residues. DNA of the CDR3: TGCGCCAGCAGCTGGGTGGCGCTAGCCTCCTCAGATACGCAGTATTTT. Translation: CASSWVALASSDTQYF.

This clone was detected only once. The rearrangement joins TRBV5-1 to TRBJ1-1; no reliable D call. Trimming removed 4 bases at V and 1 base at J, with 8 bases between. Germline V gene sequence: CDR1 SGHRS, CDR2 YFSETQ. The CDR3 runs to 13 residues. In DNA form, the CDR3 reads TGCGCCAGCAGCGTGGACTGGAACACTGAAGCTTTCTTT. Residues: CASSVDWNTEAFF.

The chain employs TRBV4-2 and TRBJ2-7, with a weak D call TRBD2 (7 bases). V was cut by 1 base and J by 5 bases, with 18 bases left in between. The germline V gene has CDR1 LGHNA and CDR2 YNFKEQ. This CDR3 spans 16 amino acids. The CDR3 nucleotides are TGTGCCAGCAGCCAAGCCGCCGGCGGGGGCGCGGACGAGCAGTACTTC. This encodes CASSQAAGGGADEQYF.

The chain has TRBV4-2 and TRBJ2-2, with D unclear. The CDR3 sequence is 15 residues long. V was trimmed by 1 base and J by 2 bases, leaving 8 bases between them. Germline-derived CDR1 and CDR2 are LGHNA and YNFKEQ. The CDR3 reads CASSQVNGNTGELFF. The CDR3, as DNA: TGTGCCAGCAGCCAAGTTAACGGAAACACCGGGGAGCTGTTTTTT.

The chain couples TRBV7-3 to TRBJ2-1, with 9 bases identical to TRBD1. Germline CDR1 SGHTA, CDR2 FQGTGA. Trimming cost V 5 bases and J 4 bases; bases outside gene matches: 6. This CDR3 spans 15 amino acids. CDR3 loop: CASSPGTGKYNEQFF. CDR3 sequence (DNA): TGTGCCAGCAGCCCCGGGACAGGGAAGTACAATGAGCAGTTCTTC.

On this clone itself: Compared with germline, one end of the junction differs, possibly owing to a read error. This chain uses TRBV6-1 with TRBJ1-2; the D gene is possibly TRBD1 (5 bases). The CDR3 sequence is 15 residues long. The germline V gene has CDR1 MNHNS and CDR2 SASEGT. The CDR3 DNA follows: TGTGCCAGCAGGGAAGGGACGGATTTATACTATGGCTACACCTTC. It encodes CASREGTDLYYGYTF.

V usage is TRBV10-1 and J usage is TRBJ2-3, with unresolved D. CDR1 and CDR2 from the germline V gene are WNHNN and SYGVQD (reference sequence). CDR3 length equals 13 residues. Trimming cost V 3 bases and J 2 bases, with 6 bases left between them. The CDR3 loop reads CASSDSTTDTQYF. As DNA, the CDR3 is TGCGCCAGCAGTGATTCGACCACAGATACGCAGTATTTT.

V is TRBV28 and J is TRBJ1-5, with 9 bases that match TRBD1. Germline-derived CDR1 and CDR2 are MDHEN and SYDVKM. The CDR3 covers 16 residues. Losses at the gene ends were 5 bases for V and 9 bases for J; bases not matched to a gene: 14. Here the CDR3 reads CASSPHTGGVFSPQHF. The CDR3 DNA is TGTGCCAGCAGTCCTCATACAGGGGGCGTTTTTTCGCCCCAGCATTTT.

V usage is TRBV5-1 and J usage is TRBJ2-5; 9 bases agree with TRBD2. J gave up 3 bases and V 2 bases, and 2 bases lay outside the gene matches. Germline V lookup: CDR1 SGHRS, CDR2 YFSETQ. The CDR3 contains 14 residues. The CDR3 protein is CASSLERGEETQYF. CDR3 bases: TGCGCCAGCAGCTTAGAGCGGGGGGAAGAGACCCAGTACTTC.

Here the CDR3 reads CASTATAYYGYTF. DNA of the CDR3: TGTGCCAGCACTGCGACAGCTTACTATGGCTACACCTTC. This chain links TRBV2 with TRBJ1-2, with D possibly matching TRBD1 (5 bases). This CDR3 is built from 13 residues. V was cut by 7 bases and J by 3 bases, with 12 bases left in between. Germline V gene data show CDR1 as SNHLY and CDR2 as FYNNEI.

In this sample, this clone turned up a few times. This sequence joins TRBV7-8 and TRBJ2-1; 10 bases match TRBD2. CDR1 and CDR2 (germline): SGHVS, FQNEAQ. This CDR3 is 17 amino acids long. The trim removed 0 bases at V and 4 bases at J, leaving 6 bases unmatched. The CDR3 here is CASSLALRTSGYNEQFF. DNA of the CDR3: TGTGCCAGCAGCTTAGCGCTGAGGACTAGCGGTTACAATGAGCAGTTCTTC.

The chain couples TRBV27 to TRBJ2-5; D not certain. CDR1 MNHEY and CDR2 SMNVEV come from the germline V gene (reference sequence). The ends were cut back, 0 bases at V and 4 bases at J, with 15 bases in the middle. CDR3 length: 16 amino acids. In DNA, the CDR3 is TGTGCCAGCAGTTTATCAAACGGGCAGGCTAGAGAGACCCAGTACTTC. Amino acid sequence: CASSLSNGQARETQYF.

The chain carries TRBV5-1 and TRBJ2-2, with 9 bases fitting TRBD1. Per the germline V gene, CDR1 is SGHRS and CDR2 is YFSETQ. J was trimmed by 1 base and V by 4 bases; bases with no gene match: 2. This CDR3 contains 15 residues. The CDR3 loop is CASSPDRGNTGELFF. CDR3 bases: TGCGCCAGCAGCCCGGACAGGGGGAACACCGGGGAGCTGTTTTTT.

V is TRBV19 and J is TRBJ2-4, with a possible D match to TRBD2 (5 bases). Germline values: CDR1 LNHDA, CDR2 SQIVND (reference sequence). Trimming pared 0 bases from V and 14 bases from J, leaving 14 bases between. The CDR3 consists of 13 residues. The CDR3, as DNA: TGTGCCAGTAGTATAGATAGCGCGGGCCGGGAGTACTTC. It translates to CASSIDSAGREYF. Drawing the rest from reference TRBV19 and TRBJ2-4, the complete variable domain is DGGITQSPKYLFRKEGQNVTLSCEQNLNHDAMYWYRQDPGQGLRLIYYSQIVNDFQKGDIAEGYSVSREKKESFPLTVTSAQKNPTAFYLCASSIDSAGREYFGAGTRLSVL.

The chain joins TRBV6-4 to TRBJ2-1; 8 nucleotides line up with TRBD1. The germline gives CDR1 MRHNA, CDR2 SNTAGT. The CDR3 sequence is 15 residues long. Trimming removed 3 bases from V and 4 bases from J; junction bases left unmatched: 5. The CDR3 region has the DNA TGTGCCAGCAGTGAATCGACAGGGGCTTACAATGAGCAGTTCTTC. This sequence encodes CASSESTGAYNEQFF.

The chain has TRBV5-1 and TRBJ2-7; D not certain. In germline, CDR1 is SGHRS, CDR2 YFSETQ. The CDR3 extends over 13 amino acids. The V and J ends lost 3 bases and 0 bases respectively, with 7 bases between them. Here the CDR3 reads CASSSLSSYEQYF. CDR3 in DNA: TGCGCCAGCAGCTCCCTAAGCTCCTACGAGCAGTACTTC.